These T cell receptor beta chains were read from a single sample in a study of T cell responses to AZD1222 COVID-19 vaccine. The table came from immunoSEQ multiplex PCR; TCRdb's copy has only in-frame clones and leaves some out. In the table there are over 150,000 clones, 90% of which are singletons. Source: peripheral blood, taken on day 0 of AZD1222 vaccination. The source of these receptors is an adult in good health. CDR3s include the opening cysteine and the closing phenylalanine or tryptophan. Fields, in order: CDR3 DNA, CDR3 protein, clone size, V gene, J gene, D gene. A D gene is named only where the DNA matches it firmly. Size tells how often a clone was seen (once, few, many) or the class of an expanded clone, and some rows leave it out.

TGTGCCAGCAGCCGTACTAGCGGGGGGTACAATGAGCAGTTCTTC	CASSRTSGGYNEQFF	-	TRBV7-9	TRBJ2-1	TRBD2
TGTGCCAGCAAAGACAGATTCACTGAAGCTTTCTTT	CASKDRFTEAFF	-	TRBV2	TRBJ1-1	-
TGTGCCAGCAGCTTAGCGGGCCGGAGATCTGGGGCCAACGTCCTGACTTTC	CASSLAGRRSGANVLTF	-	TRBV7-2	TRBJ2-6	-
TGCGCCAGCAGCCAAGAATTACGGAACATCTATGGCTACACCTTC	CASSQELRNIYGYTF	-	TRBV4-3	TRBJ1-2	-
TGTGCCAGTAGTATACAACGGGTTTCTTCCCCTAATGAAAAACTGTTTTTT	CASSIQRVSSPNEKLFF	-	TRBV19	TRBJ1-4	-
TGTGCCAGCAGAGCCAGGGGGCCTATGAACACTGAAGCTTTCTTT	CASRARGPMNTEAFF	once	TRBV6-5	TRBJ1-1	TRBD1
TGCAGCGTCGCAGGGGACCGCTCCTATGGCTACACCTTC	CSVAGDRSYGYTF	-	TRBV29-1	TRBJ1-2	-
TGTGCCAGCAGTTTAGAAGCCAGCGGGTACTCCTACAATGAGCAGTTCTTC	CASSLEASGYSYNEQFF	once	TRBV27	TRBJ2-1	-
TGTGCCAGCTCACCACCCTCTGGATCTGAGCAGTTCTTC	CASSPPSGSEQFF	-	TRBV18	TRBJ2-1	-
TGTGCCAGCAGTGAAGTACGCCAAGGACAGGGAAAGGTTACTGGGGGGTCACCCCTCCACTTT	CASSEVRQGQGKVTGGSPLHF	many	TRBV6-1	TRBJ1-6	TRBD1
TGTGCCAGCAGTTCAGGATACGGAAACACCATATATTTT	CASSSGYGNTIYF	-	TRBV12-3/TRBV12-4	TRBJ1-3	-
TGTGCCAGCAGTTTCCACGGGGCCGCTAACTATGGCTACACCTTC	CASSFHGAANYGYTF	-	TRBV28	TRBJ1-2	-
TGTGCCAGCAGTTACCCTACTAGCGGGAATGCCGGGGAGCTGTTTTTT	CASSYPTSGNAGELFF	-	TRBV6-5	TRBJ2-2	TRBD2
TGCAGTGCTAGTGACCTAACCTCTAAATACGAGCAGTACTTC	CSASDLTSKYEQYF	once	TRBV20-1	TRBJ2-7	-
TGTGAAGGGGGAAACAATGAGCAGTTCTTC	CEGGNNEQFF	-	TRBV30	TRBJ2-1	-
TGCGCCAGATTGGGGGACGGGAGCAATCAGCCCCAGCATTTT	CARLGDGSNQPQHF	-	TRBV10-2	TRBJ1-5	-